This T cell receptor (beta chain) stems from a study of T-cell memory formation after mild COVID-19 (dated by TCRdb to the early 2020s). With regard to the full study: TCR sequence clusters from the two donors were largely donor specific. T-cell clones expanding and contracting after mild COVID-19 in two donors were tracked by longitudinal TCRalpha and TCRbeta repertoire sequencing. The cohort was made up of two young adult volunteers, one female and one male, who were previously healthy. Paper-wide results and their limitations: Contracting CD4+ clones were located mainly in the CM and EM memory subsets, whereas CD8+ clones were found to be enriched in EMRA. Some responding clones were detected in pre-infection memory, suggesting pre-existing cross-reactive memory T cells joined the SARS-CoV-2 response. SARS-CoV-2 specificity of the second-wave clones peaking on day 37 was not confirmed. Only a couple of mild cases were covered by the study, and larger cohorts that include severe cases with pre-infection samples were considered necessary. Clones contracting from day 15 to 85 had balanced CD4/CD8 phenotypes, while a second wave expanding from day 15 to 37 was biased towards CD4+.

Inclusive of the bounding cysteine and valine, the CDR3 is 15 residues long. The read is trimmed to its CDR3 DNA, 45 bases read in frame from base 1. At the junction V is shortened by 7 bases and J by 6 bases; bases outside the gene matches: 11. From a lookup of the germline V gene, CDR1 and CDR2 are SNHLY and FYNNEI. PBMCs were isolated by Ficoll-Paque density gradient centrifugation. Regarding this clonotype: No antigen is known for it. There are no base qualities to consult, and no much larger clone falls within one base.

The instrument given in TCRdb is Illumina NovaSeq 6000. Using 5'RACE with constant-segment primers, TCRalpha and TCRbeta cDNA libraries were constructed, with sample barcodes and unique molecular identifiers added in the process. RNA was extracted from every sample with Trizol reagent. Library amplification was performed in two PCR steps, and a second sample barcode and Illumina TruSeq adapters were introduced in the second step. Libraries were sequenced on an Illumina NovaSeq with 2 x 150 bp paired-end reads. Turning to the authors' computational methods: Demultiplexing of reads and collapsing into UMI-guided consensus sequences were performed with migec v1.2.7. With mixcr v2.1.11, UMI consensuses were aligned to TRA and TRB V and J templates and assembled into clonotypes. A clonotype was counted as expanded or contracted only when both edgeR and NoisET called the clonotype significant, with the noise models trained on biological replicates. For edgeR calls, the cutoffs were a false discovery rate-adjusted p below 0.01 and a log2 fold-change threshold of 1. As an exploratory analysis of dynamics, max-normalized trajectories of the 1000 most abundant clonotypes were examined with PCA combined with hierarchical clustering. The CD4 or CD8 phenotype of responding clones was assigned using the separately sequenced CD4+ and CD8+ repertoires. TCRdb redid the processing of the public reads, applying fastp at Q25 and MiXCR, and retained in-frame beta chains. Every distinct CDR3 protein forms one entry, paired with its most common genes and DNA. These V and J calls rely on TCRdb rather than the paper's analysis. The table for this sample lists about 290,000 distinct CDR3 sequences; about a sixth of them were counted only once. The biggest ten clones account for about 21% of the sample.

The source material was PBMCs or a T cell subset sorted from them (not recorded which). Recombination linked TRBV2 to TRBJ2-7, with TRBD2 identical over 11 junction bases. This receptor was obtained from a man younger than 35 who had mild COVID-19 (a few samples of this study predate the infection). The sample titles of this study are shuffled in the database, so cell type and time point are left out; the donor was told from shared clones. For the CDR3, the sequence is CASTALGLAGLEQYV. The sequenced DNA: TGTGCCAGCACTGCCCTCGGACTAGCGGGCCTCGAGCAGTACGTC.